Listed below are T cell receptor beta chains from one sample, sequenced in a study of hypomethylating agent response in myelodysplastic syndrome. The method was immunoSEQ multiplex PCR; TCRdb's version includes in-frame clones alone and lacks a portion of them. The table lists approximately 5,800 clones, over 80% of them singletons. This material consisted of bone marrow, taken before or after starting hypomethylating agent treatment for myelodysplastic syndrome (not recorded which). The source of these receptors is a human donor with myelodysplastic syndrome. Each CDR3 is given with its conserved first and last residue. A D gene is named only where the DNA matches it firmly.

j_gene,d_gene,v_gene,CDR3aa
TRBJ2-6,.,TRBV15,CATSRAQGSGANVLTF
TRBJ2-1,TRBD1,TRBV6-5,CASSRDREYNEQFF
TRBJ2-1,.,TRBV11-3,CASSLDNEQFF
TRBJ2-2,.,TRBV5-1,CASSSLGFGTGELFF
TRBJ2-1,.,TRBV5-1,CASSLSQSSYNEQFF
TRBJ2-1,TRBD2,TRBV6-1,CASSDLAGGYNEQFF
TRBJ1-2,TRBD1,TRBV6-5,CASSLGQVNDGYTF
TRBJ2-5,.,TRBV7-2,CASSLSPRETQYF
TRBJ2-1,.,TRBV6-6,CASIYWGGRYNEQFF
TRBJ2-3,.,TRBV28,CASNDRRGTDTQYF
TRBJ1-2,.,TRBV19,CASKGIGDYGYTF
TRBJ2-2,.,TRBV11-2,CASSLNHYTGELFF
TRBJ2-6,.,TRBV6-4,CASSDPTAGSGANVLTF
TRBJ2-3,TRBD2,TRBV30,CAWSPDSGGSTDTQYF
TRBJ2-3,.,TRBV7-8,CASSLTGTSTDTQYF
TRBJ1-5,.,TRBV7-3,CASSNTGSGDQPQHF
TRBJ2-2,TRBD2,TRBV10-3,CAISPGGTGELFF
TRBJ2-5,.,TRBV7-2,CASSLNKGAQETQYF
TRBJ2-7,.,TRBV4-2,CASSQDPGSSYEQYF
TRBJ1-1,.,TRBV11-3,CASSPGGTNTEAFF
TRBJ1-5,.,TRBV5-1,CASSLGNYNQPQHF
TRBJ2-7,TRBD1,TRBV18,CASSPRGQVPDEQYF
.,.,TRBV6-6,CASSFTGTPLEQYF
TRBJ1-1,.,TRBV7-9,CASSFGPGRNTEAFF
TRBJ1-3,.,TRBV5-1,CASSLEAAGNTIYF
TRBJ2-5,.,TRBV5-4,CASTRGQETQYF
TRBJ2-2,.,TRBV7-9,CASSPLEYTGELFF
.,.,TRBV5-1,CASSLDLGGAGYEQYF
TRBJ2-5,TRBD2,TRBV6-5,CASSRTSTSEIQYF
.,TRBD1,TRBV28,CASSPGTGVEQYF
TRBJ2-4,.,TRBV25-1,CASTEGVAKNIQYF
TRBJ2-5,TRBD2,TRBV5-6,CASSPLAGVETQYF
TRBJ1-1,.,TRBV5-1,CASSLEVMNTEAFF
TRBJ1-5,.,TRBV25-1,CASSGRGSNQPQHF
TRBJ2-7,.,TRBV7-2,CASSHRRTYEQYF
TRBJ1-4,TRBD1,TRBV20-1,CSASLDRPPDF
TRBJ1-5,.,TRBV2,CASSELGRHQPQHF
TRBJ2-3,.,TRBV7-9,CASSLWSSDSDTQYF
TRBJ2-2,TRBD2,TRBV5-1,CASSSASGGFNTGELFF
TRBJ2-7,TRBD1,TRBV6-6,CASTPLGQPYEQYF
TRBJ1-2,.,TRBV19,CASSEHYNSNYGYTF
TRBJ2-6,.,TRBV2,CASSEGYEISGANVLTF
TRBJ2-5,.,TRBV7-9,CASSSAGAGETQYF